The clone carrying this TCR beta chain was seen repeatedly, ten times or more. This sample is drawn from a study of kidney transplant recipient with SARS-CoV-2 infection. TCRdb called the reads again in MiXCR, with one record for every CDR3 protein. The data contain roughly 250,000 distinct CDR3 sequences, 25% to 35% of them singletons. V gave up 4 bases and J gave up 4 bases, with 22 bases separating them. The CDR3 totals 17 residues. CDR1 and CDR2 from the germline V gene are MNHEY and SVGEGT. Source: a blood sample, taken at baseline and around day 120 from a kidney transplant recipient. This sequence joins TRBV6-2 or TRBV6-3 and TRBJ1-2; D is unclear. The sequence derives from a male patient younger than 45 who had COVID-19 and was a kidney transplant recipient. Some T cells may arise from the graft donor. CDR3 loop: CASSCPRCIGKTYGYTF. The DNA for the CDR3 is TGTGCCAGCAGTTGTCCCCGCTGCATCGGAAAGACCTATGGCTACACCTTC.